This entry is about one T cell receptor (beta chain). Here immunoSEQ multiplex PCR was the method, and the copy in TCRdb shows in-frame clones only, minus some. The sample includes hundreds of thousands of clones, 86% seen only once; the top ten take about an eighth. The CDR3 is 12 residues long. Trimming pared 8 bases from V and 2 bases from J, leaving 9 bases between. Germline V gene data show CDR1 as MNHEY and CDR2 as SVGAGI. This entry belongs to a study of blood T cell repertoires in COVID-19. Whole-study context: PBMCs, B-cell-depleted T cells, or T cells provided the cDNA or gDNA that made up the material.

Patients of the Seattle cohort, enrolled during active infection, were followed longitudinally. The sequenced sample consisted of peripheral blood. V gene TRBV6-5 combines with J gene TRBJ1-2; D is unresolved. The TCR comes from a woman in her 70s with COVID-19, enrolled during active disease. CDR3 in amino acids: CASEGANYGYTF. The CDR3 coding sequence is TGTGCCAGCGAGGGCGCGAACTATGGCTACACCTTC.